The 9 T cell receptor beta chains below were found in one sample sequenced in a study of immune evolution from preneoplasia to lung adenocarcinoma. TCRdb's copy holds only in-frame clones and misses some; the assay was immunoSEQ multiplex PCR. The table includes thousands of clones, under 90% detected once. The sequenced sample consisted of FFPE invasive lung adenocarcinoma tissue. The receptors were gathered from a person aged 65-85 years with invasive lung adenocarcinoma.

The chain joins TRBV9 to TRBJ2-5, with D possibly matching TRBD1 (6 bases). Trimming took off 0 bases at V and 3 bases at J, with 9 bases between the two ends. Looked up from germline, CDR1 is SGDLS and CDR2 is YYNGEE. The CDR3 sequence is 14 residues long. The CDR3 DNA sequence: TGTGCCAGCAGCGTAGGATGGACAGAAGAGACCCAGTACTTC. Its protein is CASSVGWTEETQYF.

In its sample, this clone was seen a few times. Here the CDR3 reads CASRGTSGTSSTDTQYF. CDR3 DNA sequence: TGCGCCAGCAGGGGGACTAGCGGAACCTCTAGCACAGATACGCAGTATTTT. The chain uses TRBV5-1 and TRBJ2-3, with 11 bases identical to TRBD2. The germline V gene encodes CDR1 SGHRS and CDR2 YFSETQ. Trimming at V came to 5 bases and at J to 0 bases, leaving 8 bases not matched to a gene. This CDR3 spans 17 amino acids.

The gene calls are TRBV7-3 and TRBJ1-1; TRBD1 matches at 7 bases. The germline CDR1 and CDR2 sequences are SGHTA and FQGTGA. The CDR3 extends over 14 amino acids. After removal of 5 bases from V and 1 base from J, the junction contained 4 bases not matched to a gene. CDR3 region: CASSMTGPNTEAFF. CDR3 nucleotides: TGTGCCAGCAGCATGACAGGGCCGAACACTGAAGCTTTCTTT. Combining the CDR3 with reference TRBV7-3 and TRBJ1-1 gives the whole variable domain GAGVSQTPSNKVTEKGKYVELRCDPISGHTALYWYRQSLGQGPEFLIYFQGTGAADDSGLPNDRFFAVRPEGSVSTLKIQRTERGDSAVYLCASSMTGPNTEAFFGQGTRLTVV.

The chain is built from TRBV11-2 and TRBJ2-1; 9 bases fit TRBD1. This CDR3 has 15 amino acids. Trimming removed 6 bases from V and 9 bases from J; junction bases left unmatched: 12. CDR1 and CDR2 (germline): SGHAT, FQNNGV. The CDR3 DNA reads TGTGCCAGCAGAGCCCTCGGACAGGGGTTAGGTGAGCAGTTCTTC. Amino acid sequence: CASRALGQGLGEQFF.

The V gene is TRBV10-3, the J gene TRBJ2-2; D gene uncertain. The V gene's germline CDR1 is ENHRY and CDR2 SYGVKD. Trimming stripped 4 bases from V and 3 bases from J, with 3 bases between. CDR3 length equals 12 residues. DNA of the CDR3: TGTGCCATCAGTGGGGACACCGGGGAGCTGTTTTTT. Amino acid sequence: CAISGDTGELFF.

To note about this clone: Other nucleotide sequences in the sample specify the same CDR3. This chain uses TRBV28 with TRBJ1-5; TRBD1 agrees at 7 bases. The CDR3 covers 14 residues. Looked up from germline, CDR1 is MDHEN and CDR2 is SYDVKM. V lost 6 bases and J lost 6; bases outside the gene matches: 8. The CDR3 sequence: CASSSRTGIQPQHF. The DNA of the CDR3 is TGTGCCAGCAGCTCGAGGACAGGCATTCAGCCCCAGCATTTT.

V gene TRBV7-2 combines with J gene TRBJ1-5; TRBD1 matches at 9 bases. V shed 1 base and J 6 bases; nucleotides not matched to a gene: 4. The CDR3 sequence is 15 residues long. Germline V gene lookup returns CDR1 SGHTA and CDR2 FQGNSA. CDR3 sequence reads: CASSLVTGGTQPQHF. As DNA, the CDR3 is TGTGCCAGCAGCTTAGTGACAGGGGGAACTCAGCCCCAGCATTTT.

This chain connects TRBV5-6 to TRBJ2-3; a possible D gene is TRBD1 (7 bases). V lost 3 bases and J 0 bases, leaving 17 bases between the germline ends. Germline V gives CDR1 SGHDT, CDR2 YYEEEE. The CDR3 has 17 residues. This CDR3 is CASSSILQGTSTDTQYF. In DNA, the CDR3 is TGTGCCAGCAGCTCGATATTACAGGGGACTAGCACAGATACGCAGTATTTT.

The chain employs TRBV9 and TRBJ1-2; no firm D call. Trimming left V 1 base short and J 0 bases short, with 13 bases between. Germline assignment: CDR1 SGDLS and CDR2 YYNGEE. This CDR3 has 16 amino acids. The CDR3 is CASSVNKAGTNYGYTF. The CDR3 nucleotides read TGTGCCAGCAGCGTAAACAAAGCCGGAACTAACTATGGCTACACCTTC.